These 32 T cell receptor beta chains were sequenced from one sample in a study of T-cell reconstitution after alpha-beta-depleted transplantation in children. Unique molecular identifiers were used to barcode this TCRbeta library. TCRdb re-derived calls from the PCR reads in MiXCR, one entry per CDR3 protein. The data contain about 610,000 distinct CDR3 sequences, 10% of them singletons. This sample comprised PBMCs from the stem cell graft donor, obtained from the stem cell graft. The receptor set was obtained from a human donor who donated a stem cell graft to a child with acute myeloid leukemia.

The CDR3 DNA reads as TGCGCCAGCAGCTTGGATATAAGCACAGATACGCAGTATTTT. Protein product: CASSLDISTDTQYF. V and J are TRBV5-1 and TRBJ2-3; D not certain. The CDR3 consists of 14 residues. Germline values: CDR1 SGHRS, CDR2 YFSETQ. Trimming cost V 0 bases and J 0 bases, with 5 bases left between them.

The chain uses TRBV5-1 and TRBJ2-1; 8 positions match TRBD1. The V segment lost 0 bases and the J segment 5 bases; nucleotides outside the gene matches: 7. Germline V CDR1 and CDR2: SGHRS, YFSETQ. The CDR3 is made up of 16 amino acids. The CDR3 coding sequence is TGCGCCAGCAGCTTGGTGGGGACAGGATTCGACAATGAGCAGTTCTTC. Its protein product is CASSLVGTGFDNEQFF.

Concerning this clonotype itself: Mismatch with germline at one junction end may stem from a read error. This sequence joins TRBV29-1 and TRBJ1-1; D remains unclear. The germline V gene has CDR1 SQVTM and CDR2 ANQGSEA. CDR3 size: 12 residues. The CDR3 loop is CSVEPQRTEAFF. The CDR3 DNA reads as TGCAGCGTTGAACCGCAGAGAACTGAAGCCTTCTTT.

This clonotype came up many times. This chain connects TRBV20-1 to TRBJ1-1; the match to TRBD1 covers 10 bases. The V and J ends lost 6 bases and 5 bases, in that order; junction bases with no gene match: 12. The CDR3 is made up of 15 amino acids. Germline V gene lookup returns CDR1 DFQATT and CDR2 SNEGSKA (reference sequence). CDR3 region: CSAEPGTGVSTEAFF. The DNA of the CDR3 is TGCAGTGCGGAACCCGGGACAGGGGTCAGTACTGAAGCTTTCTTT.

The sample holds many counts of this clonotype. The junction departs from germline at one end; a sequencing error may be responsible. V usage is TRBV7-9 and J usage is TRBJ2-2; D is perhaps TRBD1 (6 bases). Germline values: CDR1 SEHNR, CDR2 FQNEAQ (reference sequence). The CDR3 is 15 residues long. CDR3 nucleotides: TGCGCCAGCAGCTTGGCTGGGGGCGACACCGGGGAGCTGTTTTTT. Translated: CASSLAGGDTGELFF. Using reference TRBV7-9 and TRBJ2-2 for the parts outside the CDR3, the full variable domain is DTGVSQNPRHKITKRGQNVTFRCDPISEHNRLYWYRQTLGQGPEFLTYFQNEAQLEKSRLLSDRFSAERPKGSFSTLEIQRTEQGDSAMYLCASSLAGGDTGELFFGEGSRLTVL.

As DNA, the CDR3 is TGCAGTGCTCTGCCCAGGGAAGTCCTTGGCAATGAGCAGTTCTTC. Translating it yields CSALPREVLGNEQFF. The rearrangement links TRBV20-1 to TRBJ2-1; possibly TRBD1 for D (5 bases). V was pared by 5 bases and J by 6 bases, with 20 bases between. The CDR3 covers 15 residues. Per the germline V gene, CDR1 is DFQATT and CDR2 is SNEGSKA (reference sequence).

This clonotype appeared many times. The rearrangement joins TRBV5-1 to TRBJ2-2; perhaps TRBD1 as D (6 bases). V dropped 5 bases and J dropped 0 bases, with 14 bases sitting between them. Per the germline V gene, CDR1 is SGHRS and CDR2 is YFSETQ. The length of the CDR3 is 16 residues. In nucleotides, the CDR3 is TGCGCCAGCAGTACGAGACAGGCCCCGAACACCGGGGAGCTGTTTTTT. It specifies CASSTRQAPNTGELFF.

Concerning this clonotype itself: A single base separates this from a much larger clone, so it may be a read error. The rearrangement links TRBV20-1 to TRBJ2-1, with 7 positions matching TRBD2. Germline V gene sequence: CDR1 DFQATT, CDR2 SNEGSKA (reference sequence). The CDR3 runs 15 residues. The CDR3 coding sequence is TGCTGTGCTTCCAAACCGGGGGGCTCCTACAATGAGCAGTTCTTC. Protein sequence: CCASKPGGSYNEQFF.

The chain is built from TRBV20-1 and TRBJ2-5; TRBD2 agrees at 7 bases. This CDR3 contains 15 residues. The trim removed 0 bases at V and 1 base at J, leaving 5 bases unmatched. Germline lookup yields CDR1 DFQATT and CDR2 SNEGSKA (reference sequence). The CDR3 nucleotides read TGCAGTGCTAGAGATGGGGCGGGGGTCCAAGAGACCCAGTACTTC. Protein: CSARDGAGVQETQYF.

The rearrangement uses TRBV12-5 and TRBJ2-7, with TRBD2 identical over 13 bases. Trimming cost V 3 bases and J 1 base; bases outside gene matches: 6. The CDR3 totals 17 residues. The V gene's germline CDR1 is LGHNT and CDR2 FRNRAP. CDR3 bases: TGTGCTAGTGGTTTCCCCCGACTAGCGGGAGGTTCCTACGAGCAGTACTTC. This codes for CASGFPRLAGGSYEQYF.

Note on this clonotype: The junction departs from germline at one end; a sequencing error may be responsible. The chain joins TRBV28 to TRBJ2-2; D assignment may be TRBD1 or TRBD2 (5 bases each). CDR1 and CDR2 from the germline V gene are MDHEN and SYDVKM. The CDR3 is 16 amino acids. CDR3 region: CASSLGPRSNTGDLFF. CDR3 nucleotides: TGTGCCAGCAGTTTGGGGCCTAGATCGAACACCGGGGACCTGTTTTTT.

This clonotype was detected ten times or more. The chain is built from TRBV12-3 or TRBV12-4 and TRBJ2-1, with 13 bases matching TRBD2. The V gene end was trimmed by 4 bases and the J gene end by 8 bases; junction bases not matched to a gene: 11. The length of the CDR3 is 17 residues. The CDR3 coding sequence is TGTGCCAGCAGTTGGAGACTAGCGGGAGGAGGGTTCGATGAGCAGTTCTTC. Residues: CASSWRLAGGGFDEQFF.

The sample holds a few counts of this clonotype. The rearrangement joins TRBV20-1 to TRBJ2-1; D may correspond to TRBD1 or TRBD2 (5 bases each). The CDR3 is 14 amino acids. From germline, CDR1 is DFQATT and CDR2 SNEGSKA (reference sequence). V was clipped by 3 bases and J by 6 bases, with 15 bases between them. CDR3 sequence (DNA): TGCAGTGCTAGTCGGGGCGGAGAGTCCAATGAGCAGTTCTTC. It encodes CSASRGGESNEQFF.

The V gene is TRBV7-2, the J gene TRBJ2-3; D is uncertain. CDR3 size: 15 residues. Germline CDR1 is SGHTA and CDR2 is FQGNSA. Between the trimmed V and J ends, which lost 0 bases and 6 bases, there was a span of 13 bases. CDR3 protein: CASSLAKIGVDTQYF. The CDR3, as DNA: TGTGCCAGCAGCTTAGCTAAGATTGGTGTGGATACGCAGTATTTT.

The chain combines TRBV28 with TRBJ2-2, with 8 bases matching TRBD1. Germline trimming cut 10 bases from V and 7 bases from J; bases unmatched to any gene: 8. The CDR3 consists of 13 residues. The germline gives CDR1 MDHEN, CDR2 SYDVKM. CDR3 nucleotide sequence: TGTGCCACTCTGCCAGGGGGCCACGGGGAGCTGTTTTTT. It codes for CATLPGGHGELFF.

In this sample, this clonotype turned up a few times. The chain is built from TRBV11-2 and TRBJ2-1; 8 bases align to TRBD1. Germline CDR1 reads SGHAT; CDR2 reads FQNNGV. The CDR3 consists of 15 residues. The V gene end was trimmed by 1 base and the J gene end by 8 bases; junction bases not matched to a gene: 7. The CDR3 sequence is CASSLGDRGRDEQFF. The CDR3 coding sequence is TGTGCCAGCAGCTTAGGCGACAGGGGTAGGGATGAGCAGTTCTTC.

This clonotype was observed a few times. One junction end disagrees with the germline gene, perhaps due to a read error. The rearrangement links TRBV7-7 to TRBJ2-1; perhaps TRBD2 as D (6 bases). The CDR3 loop spans 13 amino acids. Germline lookup yields CDR1 SSHAT and CDR2 FNYEAQ (reference sequence). The CDR3 sequence: CASSLAASNQQFF. For the CDR3, the DNA is TGTGCTAGCAGCTTAGCGGCCAGTAACCAGCAGTTCTTC.

This clonotype was counted only a few times. The V gene is TRBV7-6, the J gene TRBJ2-1, with 10 positions matching TRBD2. CDR3 length equals 14 residues. Trimming cost V 9 bases and J 9 bases; bases outside gene matches: 11. Germline V lookup: CDR1 SGHVS, CDR2 FNYEAQ. The CDR3 is CASASGRTLVEQFF. As DNA, the CDR3 is TGTGCCAGTGCTAGCGGGAGAACCCTGGTTGAGCAGTTCTTC. Using reference TRBV7-6 and TRBJ2-1 for the parts outside the CDR3, the full variable domain is GAGVSQSPRYKVTKRGQDVALRCDPISGHVSLYWYRQALGQGPEFLTYFNYEAQQDKSGLPNDRFSAERPEGSISTLTIQRTEQRDSAMYRCASASGRTLVEQFFGPGTRLTVL.

This clonotype turned up a few times. J is TRBJ2-7 and V is TRBV12-3 or TRBV12-4, with a tentative D call TRBD1 (5 bases). This CDR3 is 13 amino acids long. The V and J ends lost 3 bases and 3 bases respectively, with 9 bases between them. The CDR3 loop reads CASSLDKNYEQYF. The CDR3 coding sequence is TGTGCCAGCAGTTTGGACAAGAACTACGAGCAGTACTTC.

The table lists this clonotype with many counts. The CDR3 nucleotides read TGCAGTGCTCGGGGCGGGGATACGCAGTATTTT. This sequence encodes CSARGGDTQYF. The chain couples TRBV20-1 to TRBJ2-3; D possibly uses TRBD1 or TRBD2 (5 bases each). CDR1 is DFQATT and CDR2 is SNEGSKA in the germline V gene (reference sequence). The CDR3 contains 11 residues. V was pared by 5 bases and J by 6 bases, with 9 bases between.

The gene calls are TRBV12-3 or TRBV12-4 and TRBJ2-3; no reliable D call. The CDR3 consists of 14 residues. V dropped 1 base and J dropped 5 bases, with 10 bases sitting between them. CDR3 nucleotide sequence: TGTGCCAGCAGTTTAGTAGCCCCTCGAGATACGCAGTATTTT. Its protein product is CASSLVAPRDTQYF.

The chain employs TRBV7-9 and TRBJ2-7, with D possibly TRBD2 on 6 matching bases. Trimming left V 3 bases short and J 4 bases short, with 19 bases between. CDR1 and CDR2 (germline): SEHNR, FQNEAQ (reference sequence). The CDR3 length is 16 residues. CDR3 sequence (DNA): TGTGCCAGCAGCTTCCTCCCCCCGGGACTTTTATACGAGCAGTACTTC. It encodes CASSFLPPGLLYEQYF.

The chain links TRBV20-1 to TRBJ2-2, with 10 nucleotides matching TRBD2. The germline V gene encodes CDR1 DFQATT and CDR2 SNEGSKA (reference sequence). This CDR3 contains 15 residues. The V segment lost 3 bases and the J segment 8 bases; nucleotides outside the gene matches: 9. The CDR3 reads CSASYLAGETGELFF. Written as DNA, the CDR3 is TGCAGTGCTAGCTATCTAGCGGGGGAGACGGGGGAGCTGTTTTTT.

A few counts support this clonotype. The chain couples TRBV12-3 or TRBV12-4 to TRBJ2-3; D is possibly TRBD2 (5 bases). The CDR3 spans 16 residues. V was trimmed by 7 bases and J by 2 bases, leaving 19 bases between them. CDR3 region: CASTSWRRGLTDTQYF. In nucleotides, the CDR3 is TGTGCCAGCACCTCTTGGAGACGAGGACTCACAGATACGCAGTATTTT.

This clonotype has just a few counts. CDR3: CASTLGRGYTF. CDR3 DNA: TGTGCCAGCACCCTGGGTCGGGGCTACACCTTC. The chain is built from TRBV12-3 or TRBV12-4 and TRBJ1-2; D is undetermined. V was cut by 7 bases and J by 8 bases, with 11 bases left in between. The CDR3 consists of 11 residues.

This clonotype appeared a few times. The chain combines TRBV4-3 with TRBJ1-1, with D unclear. This CDR3 comprises 13 residues. V lost 0 bases and J lost 5, with 7 bases in between. The V gene's germline CDR1 is LGHNA and CDR2 YSLEER. CDR3 protein: CASSQEPGTEAFF. The CDR3 coding sequence is TGCGCCAGCAGCCAAGAGCCGGGAACTGAAGCTTTCTTT.

In its sample, this clonotype was seen many times. J is TRBJ2-7 and V is TRBV20-1, with D maybe TRBD1 (5 bases). CDR1 is DFQATT and CDR2 is SNEGSKA in the germline V gene (reference sequence). CDR3 length equals 14 residues. V was clipped by 1 base and J by 2 bases, with 12 bases between them. The CDR3 sequence: CSARVAGLPYEQYF. The CDR3 DNA sequence: TGCAGTGCTAGAGTGGCAGGGCTGCCCTACGAGCAGTACTTC.

This chain links TRBV4-3 with TRBJ1-6; no definite D call. CDR1 LGHNA and CDR2 YSLEER come from the germline V gene. The CDR3 totals 13 residues. Trimming shortened V by 0 bases and J by 9 bases, and 6 bases separated the two germline ends. The CDR3 is CASSQDLRSPLHF. CDR3 DNA: TGCGCCAGCAGCCAAGATCTCCGTTCACCCCTCCACTTT.

This clonotype occurred a few times. The rearrangement joins TRBV29-1 to TRBJ1-2; D may be TRBD1 (6 bases). This CDR3 contains 16 residues. Trimming took off 3 bases at V and 2 bases at J, with 19 bases between the two ends. From germline, CDR1 is SQVTM and CDR2 ANQGSEA. DNA of the CDR3: TGCAGCGTTGAGGGGGGGGCTCGCGGGGTCAACTATGGCTACACCTTC. This sequence encodes CSVEGGARGVNYGYTF.

The J gene is TRBJ2-1, the V gene TRBV5-1, with 9 bases lining up with TRBD2. Per germline, CDR1 SGHRS and CDR2 YFSETQ. J lost 4 bases, V lost 5 bases, and 16 bases had no gene match. The CDR3 has 18 amino acids. The chain's CDR3 is CASSRLGAPSGIYNEQFF. Written as DNA, the CDR3 is TGCGCCAGCAGTCGCCTGGGCGCCCCTAGCGGGATTTACAATGAGCAGTTCTTC.

This clonotype was seen just once. This chain joins TRBV5-1 and TRBJ2-4, with a tentative D call TRBD2 (7 bases). V was pared by 1 base and J by 1 base, with 12 bases between. CDR1 is SGHRS and CDR2 is YFSETQ in the germline V gene. This CDR3 contains 16 residues. Here the CDR3 DNA reads TGCGCCAGCAGCTTGCAGGGGACTACCGCCAAAAACATTCAGTACTTC. Its protein product is CASSLQGTTAKNIQYF.

This clonotype was counted at least ten times. This sequence joins TRBV29-1 and TRBJ2-7; D is perhaps TRBD2 (5 bases). From germline, CDR1 is SQVTM and CDR2 ANQGSEA. There are 12 residues in the CDR3. V was trimmed by 6 bases and J by 1 base, leaving 10 bases between them. CDR3: CSVGLASYEQYF. Written as DNA, the CDR3 is TGCAGCGTCGGACTGGCTTCCTACGAGCAGTACTTC.